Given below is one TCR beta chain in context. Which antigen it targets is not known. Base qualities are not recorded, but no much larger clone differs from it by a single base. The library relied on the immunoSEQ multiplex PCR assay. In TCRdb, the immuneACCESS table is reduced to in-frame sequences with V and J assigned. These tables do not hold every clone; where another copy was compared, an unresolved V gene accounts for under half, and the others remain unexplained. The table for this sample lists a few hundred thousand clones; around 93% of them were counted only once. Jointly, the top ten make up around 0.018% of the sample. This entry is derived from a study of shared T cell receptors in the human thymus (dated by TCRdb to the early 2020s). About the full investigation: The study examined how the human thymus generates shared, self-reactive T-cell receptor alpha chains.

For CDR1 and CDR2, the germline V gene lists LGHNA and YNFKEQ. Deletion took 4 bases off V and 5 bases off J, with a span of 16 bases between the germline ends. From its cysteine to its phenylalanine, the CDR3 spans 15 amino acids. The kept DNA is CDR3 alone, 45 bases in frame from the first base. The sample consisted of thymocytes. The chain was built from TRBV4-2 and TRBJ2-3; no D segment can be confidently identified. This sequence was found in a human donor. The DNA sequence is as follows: TGTGCCAGCAGCCGATGCGGCCTTTGGCAAGATACGCAGTATTTT. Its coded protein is CASSRCGLWQDTQYF.